A selection of T cell receptor beta chains follows, all from one sample in a study of shared clonotypes between healthy human individuals. TCRdb's table, derived via immunoSEQ multiplex PCR, lists solely in-frame clones and lacks some. The sample holds hundreds of thousands of clones, over 65% seen once. The sequencing sample was made of memory CD4+ T cells sorted from blood. The source is a woman aged 25 to 39 in good health. Both conserved end residues are part of each CDR3. The D gene is left open where the match is weak. Rows give clone size only sometimes, using once, few, many, or a class for an expanded clone.

DNA	CDR3	size	J	D	V
TGTGCCAGCAGTTTAGAGGCAGGCTATAGCAATCAGCCCCAGCATTTT	CASSLEAGYSNQPQHF	.	TRBJ1-5	.	TRBV28
TGTGCCATCAGGCGGGGGGACACCGGGGAGCTGTTTTTT	CAIRRGDTGELFF	.	TRBJ2-2	TRBD2	TRBV10-3
TGCGCCAGCAGTGAGTCGCCCGGGACAGGTACCACAGATACGCAGTATTTT	CASSESPGTGTTDTQYF	.	TRBJ2-3	TRBD1	TRBV10-1
TGTGCCAGCAGCTTACTTGCCCTCACCTACAATGAGCAGTTCTTC	CASSLLALTYNEQFF	few	TRBJ2-1	.	TRBV7-2
TGCAGCGTAAGCCGGGGGTACGAGCAGTACTTC	CSVSRGYEQYF	.	TRBJ2-7	.	TRBV29-1
TGTGCCAGCTCTTCGGTAGCCACTGAAGCTTTCTTT	CASSSVATEAFF	once	TRBJ1-1	.	TRBV6-5
TGCGCCAGCAGCTTGCCAGTCGAGACCGGGACAGTAACCTACGAGCAGTACTTC	CASSLPVETGTVTYEQYF	.	TRBJ2-7	TRBD1	TRBV5-1
TGTGCCAGCAGCTTAGGCATCGGCAATCAGCCCCAGCATTTT	CASSLGIGNQPQHF	.	TRBJ1-5	.	TRBV5-6
TGTGCCAGCAGTGATACCAATGAGCATGAGCAGTTCTTC	CASSDTNEHEQFF	.	TRBJ2-1	.	TRBV25-1
TGTGCCAGCAGCTTCCCTGCGGACGGTTACAATGAGCAGTTCTTC	CASSFPADGYNEQFF	.	TRBJ2-1	.	TRBV7-9
TGTGCCAGCAGCGCCCCACAGGGTTGGAACACTGAAGCTTTCTTT	CASSAPQGWNTEAFF	.	TRBJ1-1	.	TRBV5-5
TGTGCCAGCAGTGACACCCCGGACAGCAAAGAAGCTTTCTTT	CASSDTPDSKEAFF	.	TRBJ1-1	.	TRBV6-1
TGTGCCAGCAGGGGCCCAGGGGGCAGAAATGAGCAGTTCTTC	CASRGPGGRNEQFF	.	TRBJ2-1	TRBD1	TRBV7-2
TGCGCCAGCAGCTTGGAGGGTCCCGGGGCCAACGTCCTGACTTTC	CASSLEGPGANVLTF	.	TRBJ2-6	.	TRBV5-1